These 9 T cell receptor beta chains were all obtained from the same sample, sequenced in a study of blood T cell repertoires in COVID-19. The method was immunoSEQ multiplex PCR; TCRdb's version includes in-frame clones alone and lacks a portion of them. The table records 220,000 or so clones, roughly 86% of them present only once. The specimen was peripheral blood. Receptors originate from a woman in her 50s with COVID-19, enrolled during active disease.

CDR3 protein: CASSEDRLGGTQYF. The DNA of the CDR3 is TGTGCCAGCAGTGAAGATAGACTAGGAGGGACCCAGTACTTC. V and J are TRBV6-1 and TRBJ2-5; possibly TRBD2 for D (6 bases). This CDR3 spans 14 amino acids. V was clipped by 1 base and J by 7 bases, with 13 bases between them. Germline V CDR1 and CDR2: MNHNS, SASEGT.

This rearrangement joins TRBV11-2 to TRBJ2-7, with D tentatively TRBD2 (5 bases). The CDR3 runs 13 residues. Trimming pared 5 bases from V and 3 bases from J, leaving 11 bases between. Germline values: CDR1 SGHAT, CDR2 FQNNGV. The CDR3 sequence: CASSVARDYEQYF. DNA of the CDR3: TGTGCCAGCAGCGTGGCCCGGGACTACGAGCAGTACTTC. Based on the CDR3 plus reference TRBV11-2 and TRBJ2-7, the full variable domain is EAGVAQSPRYKIIEKRQSVAFWCNPISGHATLYWYQQILGQGPKLLIQFQNNGVVDDSQLPKDRFSAERLKGVDSTLKIQPAKLEDSAVYLCASSVARDYEQYFGPGTRLTVT.

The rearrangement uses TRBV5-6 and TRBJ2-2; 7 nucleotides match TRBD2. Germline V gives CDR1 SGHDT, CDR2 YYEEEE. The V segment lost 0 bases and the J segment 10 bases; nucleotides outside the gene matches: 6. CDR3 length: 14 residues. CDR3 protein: CASSLGGLPAELFF. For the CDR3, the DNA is TGTGCCAGCAGCTTGGGGGGACTACCGGCGGAGCTGTTTTTT.

CDR3 DNA sequence: TGTGCCAGCAGCCTCTCAACGACGGCCCTAGCAGCCGGGGAGCTGTTTTTT. Its translation is CASSLSTTALAAGELFF. This rearrangement joins TRBV6-2 or TRBV6-3 to TRBJ2-2; D may be TRBD2 (5 bases). Germline V gene data show CDR1 as MNHEY and CDR2 as SVGEGT. Trimming cost V 6 bases and J 6 bases, with 23 bases left between them. The CDR3 consists of 17 residues.

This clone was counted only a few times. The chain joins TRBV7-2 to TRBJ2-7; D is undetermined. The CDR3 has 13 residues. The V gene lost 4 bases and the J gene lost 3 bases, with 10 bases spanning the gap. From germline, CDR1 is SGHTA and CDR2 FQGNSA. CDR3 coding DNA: TGTGCCAGCAGCTCACTGACAATCTACGAGCAGTACTTC. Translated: CASSSLTIYEQYF.

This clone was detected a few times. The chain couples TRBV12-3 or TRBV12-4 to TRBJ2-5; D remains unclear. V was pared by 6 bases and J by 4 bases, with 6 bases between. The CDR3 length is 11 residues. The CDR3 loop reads CASSNGETQYF. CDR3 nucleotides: TGTGCCAGCAGCAACGGAGAGACCCAGTACTTC.

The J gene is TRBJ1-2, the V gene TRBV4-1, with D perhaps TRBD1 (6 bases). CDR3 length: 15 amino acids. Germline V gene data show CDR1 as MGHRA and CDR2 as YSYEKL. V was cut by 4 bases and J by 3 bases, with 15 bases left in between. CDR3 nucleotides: TGCGCCAGCAGCCTGGAACAGGGCAACGACTATGGCTACACCTTC. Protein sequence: CASSLEQGNDYGYTF.

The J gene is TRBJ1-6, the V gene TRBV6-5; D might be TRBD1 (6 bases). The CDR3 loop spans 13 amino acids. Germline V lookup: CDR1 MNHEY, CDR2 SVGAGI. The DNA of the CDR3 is TGTGGGGGGGGGTGGCAGGGGAATTCACCCCTCCACTTT. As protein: CGGGWQGNSPLHF.

This CDR3 is CASSSRGSYEQYV. The CDR3 DNA is TGTGCCAGCAGTTCGAGGGGGTCCTACGAGCAGTACGTC. The V and J genes are TRBV6-5 and TRBJ2-7, with a possible D match to TRBD1 (6 bases). The CDR3 length is 13 residues. In germline, CDR1 is MNHEY, CDR2 SVGAGI. V lost 4 bases, J lost 1 base, and 8 bases lay in between.